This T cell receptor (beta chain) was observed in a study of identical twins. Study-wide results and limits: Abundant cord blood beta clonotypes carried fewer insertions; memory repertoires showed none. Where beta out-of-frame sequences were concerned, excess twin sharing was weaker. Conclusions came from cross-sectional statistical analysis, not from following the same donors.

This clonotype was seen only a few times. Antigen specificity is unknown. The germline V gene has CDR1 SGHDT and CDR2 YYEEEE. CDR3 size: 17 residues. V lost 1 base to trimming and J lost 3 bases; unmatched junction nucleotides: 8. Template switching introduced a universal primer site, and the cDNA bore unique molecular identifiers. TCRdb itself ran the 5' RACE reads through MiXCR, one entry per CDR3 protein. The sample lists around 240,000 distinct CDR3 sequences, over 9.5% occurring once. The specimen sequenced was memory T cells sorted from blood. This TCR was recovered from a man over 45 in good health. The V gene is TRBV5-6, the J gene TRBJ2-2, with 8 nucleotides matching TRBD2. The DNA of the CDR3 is TGTGCCAGCAGCTTGTTTATCACTAGCGGAGACACCGGGGAGCTGTTTTTT. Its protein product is CASSLFITSGDTGELFF.